This T cell receptor beta chain is drawn from a study of blood T cells in healthy people across ages. Points from the study as a whole: Unsorted PBMCs blocked a conclusive comparison of naive and antigen-experienced cells. Those diversity estimates obtained from one million T cells were thought to be underestimates.

The use of a sample-barcoded 5' primer and a J-beta primer mix characterized a second PCR of 7 to 11 cycles. Per-sample output comprised a minimum of 2.5 million paired-end reads containing CDR3. Each CDR3 protein is one row after TCRdb ran MiXCR on the 5' RACE reads. Altogether about 1.1 million distinct CDR3 sequences are present, roughly two fifths being singletons, with the ten largest covering around 12%. With respect to this clonotype: The target antigen is unknown.

The CDR3 covers 17 residues. V was clipped by 2 bases and J by 4 bases; unmatched bases: 8. Germline V gene sequence: CDR1 SGHVS, CDR2 FQNEAQ. This sequence originates from a man younger than 30 in good health. J is TRBJ2-4 and V is TRBV7-8; TRBD2 matches 10 bases. Sequencing input: blood. The CDR3 bases are TGTGCCAGCAGCTTACCAGCGGGGGGGAGATCAAAAAACATTCAGTACTTC. Translating it yields CASSLPAGGRSKNIQYF. Variable domain in full (rest from reference TRBV7-8 and TRBJ2-4): GAGVSQSPRYKVAKRGQDVALRCDPISGHVSLFWYQQALGQGPEFLTYFQNEAQLDKSGLPSDRFFAERPEGSVSTLKIQRTQQEDSAVYLCASSLPAGGRSKNIQYFGAGTRLSVL.